These 22 T cell receptor beta chains were sequenced from one sample in a study of T cell clonotyping in hematopoietic cell transplantation. Here immunoSEQ multiplex PCR was the method, and the copy in TCRdb shows in-frame clones only, minus some. The sample consists of 7,000 or so clones, 89% of them appearing once. The sample here was PBMCs, taken 30 days after allogeneic stem cell transplant. The receptors come from a female patient between 50 and 60 years old who had an allogeneic stem cell transplant from an unrelated donor, so the T cells may come from the graft donor. Some clones in this sample may be carry-over from other donors' samples.

The chain is built from TRBV5-1 and TRBJ2-5; D is uncertain. The CDR3 contains 13 residues. Deletions cut 2 bases from V and 2 bases from J, with 7 bases between. Germline CDR1 SGHRS, CDR2 YFSETQ. The CDR3 coding sequence is TGCGCCAGCAGCTTATCCGTACAAGAGACCCAGTACTTC. Translating gives CASSLSVQETQYF.

The chain carries TRBV28 and TRBJ1-1; 7 nucleotides agree with TRBD1. In germline, CDR1 is MDHEN, CDR2 SYDVKM. V was pared by 5 bases and J by 0 bases, with 6 bases of the junction left unmatched. The CDR3 is made up of 15 amino acids. CDR3 DNA sequence: TGTGCCAGCAGTCCTCAGACAGGGATGAACACTGAAGCTTTCTTT. It encodes CASSPQTGMNTEAFF.

The chain employs TRBV27 and TRBJ2-7, with D perhaps TRBD2 (6 bases). There are 15 residues in the CDR3. The germline V gene has CDR1 MNHEY and CDR2 SMNVEV (reference sequence). The V end lost 6 bases, the J end lost 6 bases, and 21 bases lay between the germline ends. CDR3 sequence: CASSALSGPFAEQYF. Here the CDR3 DNA reads TGTGCCAGCAGCGCTCTTAGCGGACCCTTCGCCGAGCAGTACTTC.

The V and J genes are TRBV5-1 and TRBJ2-5; 10 bases are a match to TRBD2. Germline-derived CDR1 and CDR2 are SGHRS and YFSETQ. V gave up 2 bases and J gave up 5 bases; unmatched junction bases: 3. There are 14 residues in the CDR3. CDR3 bases: TGCGCCAGCAGCTTTGGGGGACTAGCGGAGACCCAGTACTTC. Protein: CASSFGGLAETQYF.

The sample holds one count of this clone. The chain joins TRBV28 to TRBJ2-3; TRBD2 is a possible D gene (5 bases). The germline V gene encodes CDR1 MDHEN and CDR2 SYDVKM. Trimming left V 5 bases short and J 3 bases short, with 15 bases between. The CDR3 extends over 15 amino acids. This CDR3 is CASSPEGRSTDTQYF. The CDR3 region has the DNA TGTGCCAGCAGTCCTGAGGGTAGGTCGACAGATACGCAGTATTTT.

This rearrangement joins TRBV6-5 to TRBJ1-1; TRBD1 matches at 7 bases. The CDR3 totals 11 residues. J lost 9 bases, V lost 7 bases, and 5 bases had no gene match. Germline CDR1 and CDR2: MNHEY and SVGAGI. In DNA, the CDR3 is TGTGCCAGCAACTTACAGGGGCAAGCTTTCTTT. Translation: CASNLQGQAFF.

The chain carries TRBV29-1 and TRBJ1-1; D perhaps matches TRBD1 (6 bases). V was shortened by 4 bases and J by 2 bases, with 14 bases between the two germline ends. This CDR3 has 14 amino acids. CDR1 and CDR2 (germline): SQVTM, ANQGSEA. CDR3 DNA: TGCAGCGTTGTTGGGAGGGGGTCAAACACTGAAGCTTTCTTT. This encodes CSVVGRGSNTEAFF.

The chain couples TRBV19 to TRBJ1-6, with TRBD1 identical over 9 bases. The length of the CDR3 is 15 residues. V lost 10 bases, J lost 9 bases, and 13 bases stayed unmatched. Germline CDR1 and CDR2: LNHDA and SQIVND (reference sequence). CDR3 amino acids: CATRARDRESSPLHF. As DNA, the CDR3 is TGTGCCACCCGGGCCCGGGACAGGGAGAGTTCACCCCTCCACTTT.

The J gene is TRBJ1-5, the V gene TRBV10-2; no clear D gene. The germline gives CDR1 WSHSY, CDR2 SAAADI. The ends were cut back, 5 bases at V and 0 bases at J, with 8 bases in the middle. The CDR3 runs 14 residues. The CDR3 here is CASSHSFSNQPQHF. CDR3 DNA sequence: TGCGCCAGCAGTCACAGCTTTAGCAATCAGCCCCAGCATTTT.

The rearrangement uses TRBV4-1 and TRBJ2-6, with D unclear. The V end lost 1 base, the J end lost 0 bases, and 7 bases lay between the germline ends. CDR1 MGHRA and CDR2 YSYEKL come from the germline V gene. The CDR3 length is 16 residues. The chain's CDR3 is CASSQVESSGANVLTF. The CDR3 nucleotides read TGCGCCAGCAGCCAAGTAGAGAGCTCTGGGGCCAACGTCCTGACTTTC.

This chain uses TRBV7-2 with TRBJ1-5; 7 bases are shared with TRBD1. V dropped 3 bases and J dropped 5; count of bases not matched to a gene: 1. The V gene's germline CDR1 is SGHTA and CDR2 FQGNSA. The CDR3 consists of 13 residues. The CDR3 DNA reads TGTGCCAGCAGCTTGACAGGGTATCAGCCCCAGCATTTT. It codes for CASSLTGYQPQHF.

The chain joins TRBV5-6 to TRBJ2-2; 7 bases align to TRBD1. J lost 5 bases, V lost 4 bases, and 8 bases had no gene match. The CDR3 consists of 15 residues. Germline CDR1 is SGHDT and CDR2 is YYEEEE. The CDR3 DNA is TGTGCCAGCAGCCAGGGGGTCCAGGTGACCGGGGAGCTGTTTTTT. Translated, it gives CASSQGVQVTGELFF.

This chain uses TRBV6-6 with TRBJ2-7; the D is unclear. CDR3 length: 14 residues. Trimming stripped 2 bases from V and 0 bases from J, with 8 bases between. Looked up from germline, CDR1 is MNHNY and CDR2 is SVGAGI (reference sequence). CDR3 in DNA: TGTGCCAGCAGTTACGGGGTGAACTCCTACGAGCAGTACTTC. It translates to CASSYGVNSYEQYF.

This chain uses TRBV27 with TRBJ1-5; D remains ambiguous. This CDR3 is 14 amino acids long. CDR1 and CDR2 (germline): MNHEY, SMNVEV (reference sequence). Trimming removed 3 bases at V and 3 bases at J, with 9 bases between. The CDR3: CASSFLGYNQPQHF. CDR3 sequence (DNA): TGTGCCAGCAGTTTCCTTGGTTACAATCAGCCCCAGCATTTT.

The chain employs TRBV6-5 and TRBJ2-5; 9 bases line up with TRBD2. The DNA matches TRBJ2-7 better at its end, which makes the J call doubtful. CDR1 and CDR2 from the germline V gene are MNHEY and SVGAGI. CDR3 length: 16 amino acids. The CDR3 nucleotides read TGTGCCAGCAGTTACTCGGGACTAGCCTCATCCTACGAGCAGTACTTC. It is translated as CASSYSGLASSYEQYF.

The chain uses TRBV4-1 and TRBJ1-1; tentatively, D is TRBD1 (5 bases). V lost 4 bases and J lost 5, with 17 bases in between. This CDR3 has 15 residues. The germline CDR1 and CDR2 sequences are MGHRA and YSYEKL. In nucleotides, the CDR3 is TGCGCCAGCAGCCGACAGATTCTAGGAGGTACTGAAGCTTTCTTT. This translates into CASSRQILGGTEAFF.

This clone came up a few times. This chain links TRBV4-2 with TRBJ1-4; 7 bases align to TRBD1. From germline, CDR1 is LGHNA and CDR2 YNFKEQ. The CDR3 contains 13 residues. Germline trimming cut 6 bases from V and 10 bases from J; bases unmatched to any gene: 8. CDR3 sequence: CASSPIGGGKLFF. For the CDR3, the DNA is TGTGCCAGCAGTCCAATAGGGGGCGGAAAACTGTTTTTT.

Only one count was recorded for this clone. This chain connects TRBV7-8 to TRBJ1-1; the D gene is possibly TRBD1 (5 bases). The CDR3 is 12 residues long. V lost 1 base and J lost 10, with 10 bases in between. In germline, CDR1 is SGHVS, CDR2 FQNEAQ. The CDR3 here is CASSLVRGIAFF. The CDR3, as DNA: TGTGCCAGCAGCTTAGTTCGGGGGATAGCTTTCTTT.

The V and J genes are TRBV6-6 and TRBJ1-1, with TRBD1 as a possible D gene (5 bases). This CDR3 is built from 14 residues. Germline loops: CDR1 MNHNY, CDR2 SVGAGI (reference sequence). V was trimmed by 4 bases and J by 11 bases, leaving 20 bases between them. CDR3 bases: TGTGCCAGCAGTTCCCATTTATCGACAGAAACGGCTTTCTTT. This gives the protein CASSSHLSTETAFF.

The gene calls are TRBV6-4 and TRBJ2-3; the match to TRBD1 covers 10 bases. The V segment lost 2 bases and the J segment 1 base; nucleotides outside the gene matches: 0. Germline V lookup: CDR1 MRHNA, CDR2 SNTAGT. The CDR3 totals 15 residues. This CDR3 reads CASSDGTGGTDTQYF. The CDR3 nucleotides read TGTGCCAGCAGTGACGGGACAGGGGGCACAGATACGCAGTATTTT.

The chain uses TRBV28 and TRBJ2-1, with D possibly matching TRBD2 (5 bases). Per germline, CDR1 MDHEN and CDR2 SYDVKM. CDR3 length: 15 residues. V was shortened by 3 bases and J by 0 bases, with 9 bases between the two germline ends. CDR3 sequence reads: CASSLDFASYNEQFF. The CDR3, as DNA: TGTGCCAGCAGTTTGGACTTTGCCTCCTACAATGAGCAGTTCTTC.

CDR3 DNA: TGTGCCAGCAGGGAGGGTTTAGCACAGGAGCAGTTCTTC. This gives the protein CASREGLAQEQFF. The chain employs TRBV2 and TRBJ2-1; D is possibly TRBD2 (6 bases). The CDR3 covers 13 residues. CDR1 and CDR2 from the germline V gene are SNHLY and FYNNEI. The V gene lost 6 bases and the J gene lost 10 bases, with 16 bases spanning the gap.